Listed below are T cell receptor beta chains from one sample, sequenced in a study of T cells in localized non-small cell lung cancer. Sequencing was performed with immunoSEQ multiplex PCR; in TCRdb, only in-frame clones are kept and a portion is missing. This table holds 3,500 to 4,500 clones, around 30% found once. This specimen consisted of lung tumor tissue, obtained before any cancer treatment. The receptor set was obtained from a man aged 35 to 69 with stage II lung adenocarcinoma. Both conserved end residues are part of each CDR3. Each record gives: V gene, D gene, J gene, clone size, CDR3 DNA, CDR3 protein. A D gene is named only where the DNA matches it firmly. A row's size may be missing; if present it is once, few, many or a size class.

>TRBV10-2|TRBD2|TRBJ2-5|.
TGCGCCAGCAGGGCTAGCGGGGGGTACCAAGAGACCCAGTACTTC
CASRASGGYQETQYF
>TRBV2|.|TRBJ1-3|few
TGTGCCAGCAGTTTAATTAATTCAGGGGCTGGAAACACCATATATTTT
CASSLINSGAGNTIYF
>TRBV30|.|TRBJ1-1|medium-sized
TGTGCCTGGAGGAGGGGTAGCACTGAAGCTTTCTTT
CAWRRGSTEAFF
>TRBV9|.|TRBJ2-4|.
TGTGCCAGCAGCGTAGACGGAAGCCCAAGAAACATTCAGTACTTC
CASSVDGSPRNIQYF
>TRBV6-8|.|TRBJ1-1|.
TGTGCCAGCAGCCGACAGGTAGCTGAAGCTTTCTTT
CASSRQVAEAFF
>TRBV10-2|.|TRBJ2-3|.
TGCGCCAGCAGTGAGTCGGGGGGGCCGGGAACGCAGTATTTT
CASSESGGPGTQYF
>TRBV15|TRBD1|TRBJ1-2|.
TGTGCCACCAGCAGAGATCGGGCAGGGGGCGCGGGCTACACCTTC
CATSRDRAGGAGYTF
>TRBV25-1|TRBD1|TRBJ1-4|.
TGTGCCAGCAGTGGGGACAGGGGTGGGAAAAAACTGTTTTTT
CASSGDRGGKKLFF
>TRBV5-1|.|TRBJ1-3|.
TGCGCCAGCAGCTTGTGGCCCGGGTCGGGAAACACCATATATTTT
CASSLWPGSGNTIYF
>TRBV28|.|TRBJ1-5|few
TGTGCCAGCAGGACAGATAGCAATCAGCCCCAGCATTTT
CASRTDSNQPQHF
>TRBV6-8|.|TRBJ1-5|few
TGTGCCAGCAGTGGGGGGAAGACTCAGCCCCAGCATTTT
CASSGGKTQPQHF
>TRBV29-1|TRBD1|TRBJ1-6|.
TGCAGAGAAGACAGGGGTGGGTCACCCCTCCACTTT
CREDRGGSPLHF
>TRBV11-3|.|TRBJ1-6|medium-sized
TGTGCCAGCAGCTTAGGGCAGGGGTCCAATTCACCCCTCCACTTT
CASSLGQGSNSPLHF
>TRBV11-3|.|TRBJ1-4|.
TGTGCCAGCAGCTTATCGGCACGCGGTGAAAAACTGTTTTTT
CASSLSARGEKLFF
>TRBV30|.|TRBJ1-2|.
TGTGCCTGGCACCCTGGACTTACCTATGGCTACACCTTC
CAWHPGLTYGYTF
>TRBV25-1|TRBD1|TRBJ1-1|few
TGTGCCAGCAGTGAGACAGGGTGGACTGAAGCTTTCTTT
CASSETGWTEAFF
>TRBV28|TRBD1|TRBJ1-1|medium-sized
TGTGCCAGCAGCTACAGGGGGCCGGAGGAAGCTTTCTTT
CASSYRGPEEAFF
>TRBV5-1|TRBD1|TRBJ2-2|.
TGCGCCAGCAGCACGACAGGGGGCGGGGCCGGGGAGCTGTTTTTT
CASSTTGGGAGELFF
>TRBV11-3|TRBD2|TRBJ2-1|few
TGTGCCAGCAGCCGAGGACTAGCGATGGGATCCAATGAGCAGTTCTTC
CASSRGLAMGSNEQFF
>TRBV15|.|TRBJ1-5|medium-sized
TGTGCCACCAGCAGAAGGGTCGCTAATCAGCCCCAGCATTTT
CATSRRVANQPQHF
>TRBV10-2|TRBD2|TRBJ2-3|.
TGCGCCAGCAGTGAACTAGCGGGTGGAACAGATACGCAGTATTTT
CASSELAGGTDTQYF
>TRBV11-3|.|TRBJ2-5|.
TGTGCCAGCAGCTTTTGGGGCGGGGGCAAGGAGACCCAGTACTTC
CASSFWGGGKETQYF
>TRBV19|TRBD1|TRBJ1-2|few
TGTGCCAGTAGTAGGCCGCAGGGGGCAGATGGCTACACCTTC
CASSRPQGADGYTF
>TRBV11-3|.|TRBJ2-2|many
TGTGCCAGCAGCTTCGGACGGATTGCGAACACCGGGGAGCTGTTTTTT
CASSFGRIANTGELFF
>TRBV10-2|.|TRBJ2-7|.
TGCGCCAGCAGTGACCCCGCGGCCACCGAAGAAAACGAGCAGTACTTC
CASSDPAATEENEQYF
>TRBV15|TRBD1|TRBJ2-2|.
TGTGCCACCAGCAGAGAAGCGACAGGGAAGAACACCGGGGAGCTGTTTTTT
CATSREATGKNTGELFF
>TRBV9|TRBD1|TRBJ1-6|few
TGTGCCAGCAGTGAAGCGGGACAGGGCAGCTCACCCCTCCACTTT
CASSEAGQGSSPLHF
>TRBV9|.|TRBJ1-1|medium-sized
TGTGCCAGCAGCGTCGTGTCTGACGGCACTGAAGCTTTCTTT
CASSVVSDGTEAFF
>TRBV12-2|.|TRBJ1-6|few
TGTGCCAGTCTTGGTCCGGGAGATAATTCACCCCTCCACTTT
CASLGPGDNSPLHF
>TRBV18|TRBD1|TRBJ1-1|.
TGTGCCAGCTCACCTAAGACAGGGATGAACACTGAAGCTTTCTTT
CASSPKTGMNTEAFF
>TRBV9|.|TRBJ1-6|medium-sized
TGTGCCAGCAGCGTAGGGGCCAGGACCTATCATAATTCACCCCTCCACTTT
CASSVGARTYHNSPLHF
>TRBV29-1|.|TRBJ2-1|.
TGCAGCGTGAGTGGGAATAGGAATGAGCAGTTCTTC
CSVSGNRNEQFF
>TRBV19|.|TRBJ1-1|.
TGTGCCAGTAGGACATGGGGAGGGGACCACACTGAAGCTTTCTTT
CASRTWGGDHTEAFF
>TRBV14|.|TRBJ2-1|few
TGTGCCAGCAGCCAAGATAAATGGAATGAGCAGTTCTTC
CASSQDKWNEQFF
>TRBV25-1|.|TRBJ1-6|few
TGTGCCAGCAGTGCGCCTAGTACAGGCTATAATTCACCCCTCCACTTT
CASSAPSTGYNSPLHF
>TRBV5-1|TRBD1|TRBJ1-6|.
TGCGCCAGCAGCTTGGGGGACAGGGGATACAACTCACCCCTCCACTTT
CASSLGDRGYNSPLHF
>TRBV11-3|.|TRBJ1-2|few
TGTGCCAGCAGCCGATTGGGGCAGGACGACGGCTACACCTTC
CASSRLGQDDGYTF